Following are 20 T cell receptor beta chains from one sample sequenced in a study of blood T cells in healthy people across ages (dated by TCRdb to 2013 to 2016). Libraries were made using 5' RACE. The sample was run on an Illumina HiSeq 2500. A second PCR of roughly 7 to 11 cycles was performed with a sample-barcoded 5' primer and a J-beta primer mix. TCRdb passed the public sequencing reads through fastp at Q25 and MiXCR, retaining productive beta sequences. Here each entry gathers all rows of one CDR3 protein and keeps the most common genes and DNA. The sample data list more than 1.4 million distinct CDR3 sequences, and approximately 38% of these were observed just once. The ten largest clones add up to around 8% of the sample. The sample comprised blood. These receptors all stem from a woman under 30 in good health.

This chain connects TRBV5-1 to TRBJ2-5; no definite D call. The ends were cut back, 2 bases at V and 1 base at J, with 9 bases in the middle. CDR1 SGHRS and CDR2 YFSETQ come from the germline V gene. CDR3 length: 14 amino acids. As DNA, the CDR3 is TGCGCCAGCAGCTTTACAGAGACCCAAGAGACCCAGTACTTC. Its protein product is CASSFTETQETQYF.

V usage is TRBV10-3 and J usage is TRBJ2-7; 12 nucleotides line up with TRBD2. V lost 3 bases and J lost 7; bases outside the gene matches: 4. Per the germline V gene, CDR1 is ENHRY and CDR2 is SYGVKD. The CDR3 consists of 14 residues. CDR3 in amino acids: CAISDLAGGVEQYF. In DNA, the CDR3 is TGTGCCATCAGTGATCTAGCGGGGGGGGTTGAGCAGTACTTC.

V and J are TRBV15 and TRBJ2-5; perhaps TRBD2 as D (6 bases). Deletions cut 4 bases from V and 9 bases from J, with 21 bases between. This CDR3 is 15 amino acids long. Germline CDR1 is LNHNV and CDR2 is YYDKDF (reference sequence). The chain's CDR3 is CATSTLEGLPVAQYF. As DNA, the CDR3 is TGTGCCACCAGCACCCTCGAGGGACTCCCGGTGGCCCAGTACTTC.

The chain couples TRBV3-1 to TRBJ1-1; TRBD1 might be the D (6 bases). Trimming removed 0 bases at V and 6 bases at J, with 14 bases between. Looked up from germline, CDR1 is LGHDT and CDR2 is YNNKEL (reference sequence). This CDR3 comprises 15 residues. CDR3 nucleotide sequence: TGTGCCAGCAGCCAAGACCCCCGGGGGCGGGCTGAAGCTTTCTTT. Amino acids: CASSQDPRGRAEAFF.

This clonotype occurred a few times. The chain employs TRBV20-1 and TRBJ2-1; 11 bases line up with TRBD1. V dropped 5 bases and J dropped 4; count of bases not matched to a gene: 7. From germline, CDR1 is DFQATT and CDR2 SNEGSKA (reference sequence). The CDR3 is 15 residues long. The CDR3 reads CSAARTGGGYNEQFF. CDR3 coding DNA: TGCAGTGCTGCCAGGACAGGGGGCGGTTACAATGAGCAGTTCTTC.

This chain joins TRBV13 and TRBJ2-3, with D perhaps TRBD2 (5 bases). Trimming removed 2 bases from V and 5 bases from J, with 11 bases in between. The CDR3 length is 14 residues. Germline CDR1 reads PRHDT; CDR2 reads FYEKMQ (reference sequence). The CDR3 DNA is TGTGCCAGCAGCTTACGAGGGATGGGAGATACGCAGTATTTT. Its protein is CASSLRGMGDTQYF.

The chain employs TRBV29-1 and TRBJ2-7; TRBD2 agrees at 9 bases. Trimming at V came to 7 bases and at J to 3 bases, leaving 7 bases not matched to a gene. The length of the CDR3 is 13 residues. Germline V gene data show CDR1 as SQVTM and CDR2 as ANQGSEA. The CDR3 DNA reads as TGCAGCGGAAGGACTAGCGAGGGCTACGAGCAGTACTTC. It specifies CSGRTSEGYEQYF.

This clonotype was counted many times. An end of the junction does not agree with germline; a read error may underlie this. The chain carries TRBV5-1 and TRBJ2-1; D is ambiguous. Germline V CDR1 and CDR2: SGHRS, YFSETQ. This CDR3 has 14 residues. The CDR3 region has the DNA TGTGCCAGCAGCCTGGAGAGCTCCTACAATGAGCAGTTCTTC. It is translated as CASSLESSYNEQFF.

This chain joins TRBV6-6 and TRBJ1-5; D remains unclear. The CDR3 runs to 13 residues. Trimming took 5 bases from V and 7 from J, leaving 12 bases between them. In germline, CDR1 is MNHNY, CDR2 SVGAGI (reference sequence). The CDR3 here is CASSAPKGQPQHF. CDR3 sequence (DNA): TGTGCCAGCAGTGCCCCGAAAGGGCAGCCCCAGCATTTT.

The genes are TRBV20-1 and TRBJ2-1, with D unclear. Trimming took off 5 bases at V and 6 bases at J, with 11 bases between the two ends. CDR3 length: 12 residues. The germline gives CDR1 DFQATT, CDR2 SNEGSKA (reference sequence). In DNA form, the CDR3 reads TGCAGTGCTGCCCCTGGTGGCAATGAGCAGTTCTTC. This gives the protein CSAAPGGNEQFF.

The chain carries TRBV7-8 and TRBJ2-4, with D tentatively TRBD1 or TRBD2 (6 bases each). The V gene lost 3 bases and the J gene lost 6 bases, with 15 bases spanning the gap. The germline V gene encodes CDR1 SGHVS and CDR2 FQNEAQ. The CDR3 is made up of 15 amino acids. CDR3 loop: CASSLSGRGGNIQYF. CDR3 nucleotides: TGTGCCAGCAGCTTGAGCGGGCGAGGGGGAAACATTCAGTACTTC.

The chain has TRBV12-3 or TRBV12-4 and TRBJ2-4; D is possibly TRBD1 (5 bases). CDR3 length equals 14 residues. Trimming left V 6 bases short and J 6 bases short, with 15 bases between. In DNA form, the CDR3 reads TGTGCCAGCAGCCTAGGGGCAGGAGCAAACATTCAGTACTTC. It codes for CASSLGAGANIQYF.

The gene calls are TRBV4-1 and TRBJ2-1; D perhaps matches TRBD2 (6 bases). Germline V gene sequence: CDR1 MGHRA, CDR2 YSYEKL. This CDR3 region has 15 residues. The V gene lost 2 bases and the J gene lost 5 bases, with 13 bases spanning the gap. The CDR3 DNA reads as TGCGCCAGCAGCCAAACCGGGACTGGTAACAATGAGCAGTTCTTC. This encodes CASSQTGTGNNEQFF.

Many counts were recorded for this clonotype. The rearrangement links TRBV10-3 to TRBJ2-5, with D perhaps matching TRBD2 (6 bases). Trimming left V 9 bases short and J 1 base short, with 9 bases between. CDR1 and CDR2 from the germline V gene are ENHRY and SYGVKD. This CDR3 has 12 residues. CDR3 coding DNA: TGTGCCATAAGGGACTCCCAAGAGACCCAGTACTTC. This translates into CAIRDSQETQYF.

The chain joins TRBV6-1 to TRBJ2-3; TRBD2 aligns across 13 bases. In germline, CDR1 is MNHNS, CDR2 SASEGT. J was trimmed by 4 bases and V by 6 bases; bases with no gene match: 16. This CDR3 comprises 19 residues. CDR3 protein: CASRQYGTSGILSADTQYF. The DNA for the CDR3 is TGTGCCAGCAGGCAATATGGGACTAGCGGGATATTATCCGCAGATACGCAGTATTTT.

The V and J genes are TRBV28 and TRBJ2-3, with 10 bases aligning to TRBD2. With V trimmed by 7 bases and J by 5 bases, 15 bases remained unmatched. Per the germline V gene, CDR1 is MDHEN and CDR2 is SYDVKM. This CDR3 spans 17 amino acids. CDR3 DNA sequence: TGTGCCAGCATCCTCCAAGGGGGAGCGGGGGGGCAAGATACGCAGTATTTT. Amino acids: CASILQGGAGGQDTQYF.

This sequence joins TRBV6-5 and TRBJ1-2; D unclear. The CDR3 contains 12 residues. Germline-derived CDR1 and CDR2 are MNHEY and SVGAGI. Trimming shortened V by 2 bases and J by 8 bases, and 9 bases separated the two germline ends. Here the CDR3 DNA reads TGTGCCAGCAGTTACGGCGCAAACGGCTACACCTTC. Its translation is CASSYGANGYTF.

This clonotype has a handful of counts. The chain has TRBV20-1 and TRBJ2-5; D is undetermined. V was shortened by 6 bases and J by 10 bases, with 21 bases between the two germline ends. This CDR3 is built from 13 residues. CDR1 and CDR2 from the germline V gene are DFQATT and SNEGSKA (reference sequence). Here the CDR3 reads CSADLLGAQSQYF. As DNA, the CDR3 is TGCAGTGCAGACCTCCTGGGCGCCCAAAGCCAGTACTTC.

The chain carries TRBV7-2 and TRBJ2-3, with D uncertain. The CDR3 is made up of 11 amino acids. Germline CDR1 and CDR2: SGHTA and FQGNSA. The V gene lost 10 bases and the J gene lost 6 bases, with 11 bases spanning the gap. CDR3 nucleotide sequence: TGTGCCACCCAAGGCCAGGATACGCAGTATTTT. This gives the protein CATQGQDTQYF.

This clonotype has a count of ten or more. The genes are TRBV10-3 and TRBJ2-5; 12 bases map to TRBD2. The CDR3 totals 14 residues. Trimming at V came to 5 bases and at J to 5 bases, leaving 3 bases not matched to a gene. Looked up from germline, CDR1 is ENHRY and CDR2 is SYGVKD. In DNA, the CDR3 is TGTGCCATCAGTCCCGGGACTAGCGGGGAGACCCAGTACTTC. Protein product: CAISPGTSGETQYF.